These 18 T cell receptor beta chains share one sample of origin, sequenced in a study of OX40 agonist ivuxolimab in advanced cancers. This table comes from immunoSEQ multiplex PCR, and its TCRdb copy is limited to in-frame clones, with some not included. The data hold 50,000 or so clones, with approximately 87% observed a single time. The material was CD4+ or CD8+ T cells sorted from blood, obtained in a trial of the OX40 agonist ivuxolimab. The receptors shown here come from an adult with an advanced solid tumor such as melanoma, head and neck, liver or kidney cancer.

The chain employs TRBV4-1 and TRBJ2-7; 8 bases map to TRBD1. V lost 2 bases, J lost 0 bases, and 18 bases stayed unmatched. Germline V lookup: CDR1 MGHRA, CDR2 YSYEKL. The CDR3 runs 20 residues. The CDR3 DNA sequence: TGCGCCAGCAGCCAAATCACGGGGCAGGGGGCGCTTTTTGGCTCCTACGAGCAGTACTTC. Translation: CASSQITGQGALFGSYEQYF.

This clone has just a few counts. The chain links TRBV6-5 to TRBJ2-7; a possible D gene is TRBD2 (5 bases). V lost 0 bases and J lost 5, with 14 bases in between. CDR3 length: 15 amino acids. Germline lookup yields CDR1 MNHEY and CDR2 SVGAGI. The CDR3 region has the DNA TGTGCCAGCAGTTACTCCCGGACTCCGGGCAACGAGCAGTACTTC. Its protein product is CASSYSRTPGNEQYF.

The chain uses TRBV27 and TRBJ2-7; TRBD1 or TRBD2 may be the D gene (5 bases each). The ends were cut back, 5 bases at V and 1 base at J, with 18 bases in the middle. Germline CDR1 and CDR2: MNHEY and SMNVEV (reference sequence). CDR3 length: 16 amino acids. The DNA for the CDR3 is TGTGCCAGCAGTGGGAGCGCGGCAGGGAATTCCTACGAGCAGTACTTC. Protein sequence: CASSGSAAGNSYEQYF.

This clone showed up just a few times. The V call is TRBV7-3, the J call TRBJ2-1; D unresolved. The V and J ends lost 0 bases and 6 bases respectively, with 6 bases between them. CDR3 length: 13 amino acids. In germline, CDR1 is SGHTA, CDR2 FQGTGA. The CDR3 DNA reads as TGTGCCAGCAGCTTAACGATGGGCAATGAGCAGTTCTTC. Translating it yields CASSLTMGNEQFF. Full variable domain (rest looked up from reference TRBV7-3 and TRBJ2-1): GAGVSQTPSNKVTEKGKYVELRCDPISGHTALYWYRQSLGQGPEFLIYFQGTGAADDSGLPNDRFFAVRPEGSVSTLKIQRTERGDSAVYLCASSLTMGNEQFFGPGTRLTVL.

V and J are TRBV29-1 and TRBJ1-1, with TRBD1 as a possible D gene (6 bases). Germline V gene data show CDR1 as SQVTM and CDR2 as ANQGSEA. The CDR3 spans 13 residues. The germline V and J ends were trimmed by 6 bases and 3 bases, with 14 bases remaining between them. CDR3 sequence reads: CSVAQGWYTEAFF. The CDR3 region has the DNA TGCAGCGTCGCCCAGGGGTGGTACACTGAAGCTTTCTTT.

This chain connects TRBV30 to TRBJ1-2, with 9 bases identical to TRBD1. The V and J ends lost 2 bases and 3 bases, in that order; junction bases with no gene match: 7. This CDR3 is 15 amino acids long. Per germline, CDR1 GTSNPN and CDR2 SVGIG (reference sequence). This CDR3 reads CAWSTGTGWDYGYTF. The CDR3, as DNA: TGTGCCTGGAGTACCGGGACAGGGTGGGACTATGGCTACACCTTC.

The chain couples TRBV7-2 to TRBJ2-7; TRBD1 agrees at 9 bases. The V gene end was trimmed by 5 bases and the J gene end by 3 bases; junction bases not matched to a gene: 8. This CDR3 is built from 15 residues. CDR1 is SGHTA and CDR2 is FQGNSA in the germline V gene. The CDR3 here is CASSIQGAPIYEQYF. The DNA for the CDR3 is TGTGCCAGCAGCATACAGGGGGCTCCGATCTACGAGCAGTACTTC.

This clone was counted once. The rearrangement uses TRBV7-2 and TRBJ2-2, with D tentatively TRBD1 (5 bases). The germline V gene has CDR1 SGHTA and CDR2 FQGNSA. The length of the CDR3 is 14 residues. The V end lost 5 bases, the J end lost 1 base, and 8 bases lay between the germline ends. The CDR3 nucleotides read TGTGCCAGCAGCCGACAGTTGAACACCGGGGAGCTGTTTTTT. It specifies CASSRQLNTGELFF.

The genes are TRBV10-2 and TRBJ2-4; TRBD2 matches at 8 bases. The V segment lost 2 bases and the J segment 2 bases; nucleotides outside the gene matches: 5. Germline V gene lookup returns CDR1 WSHSY and CDR2 SAAADI. This CDR3 is 16 amino acids long. CDR3 sequence: CASSEIGGASKNIQYF. DNA of the CDR3: TGCGCCAGCAGTGAGATCGGGGGGGCATCCAAAAACATTCAGTACTTC.

This chain links TRBV19 with TRBJ2-7, with D possibly TRBD1 on 6 matching bases. V was cut by 5 bases and J by 2 bases, with 16 bases left in between. Germline V gene sequence: CDR1 LNHDA, CDR2 SQIVND (reference sequence). This CDR3 has 15 residues. As DNA, the CDR3 is TGTGCCAGTAGTCCCCGGACAGCCCACCCCTACGAGCAGTACTTC. Amino acid sequence: CASSPRTAHPYEQYF.

The chain joins TRBV19 to TRBJ1-3; D call uncertain. Per germline, CDR1 LNHDA and CDR2 SQIVND (reference sequence). With 8 bases removed from V and 0 bases from J, the gap between germline ends came to 8 bases. The CDR3 covers 13 residues. For the CDR3, the DNA is TGTGCCAGTCTACTGCGCTCTGGAAACACCATATATTTT. The encoded protein is CASLLRSGNTIYF. The full variable domain, completed using reference TRBV19 and TRBJ1-3, is DGGITQSPKYLFRKEGQNVTLSCEQNLNHDAMYWYRQDPGQGLRLIYYSQIVNDFQKGDIAEGYSVSREKKESFPLTVTSAQKNPTAFYLCASLLRSGNTIYFGEGSWLTVV.

This clone has a handful of counts. The chain couples TRBV5-6 to TRBJ1-1; the D gene is possibly TRBD1 (6 bases). This CDR3 contains 14 residues. The V end was cut by 2 bases, the J end by 4 bases, with 12 bases between. The germline V gene encodes CDR1 SGHDT and CDR2 YYEEEE. This CDR3 is CASSLQGVATEAFF. CDR3 nucleotide sequence: TGTGCCAGCAGCTTACAGGGTGTGGCCACTGAAGCTTTCTTT.

The chain combines TRBV10-1 with TRBJ2-1; possibly TRBD1 or TRBD2 for D (6 bases each). The CDR3 is 10 residues long. Trimming pared 10 bases from V and 9 bases from J, leaving 10 bases between. CDR1 WNHNN and CDR2 SYGVQD come from the germline V gene (reference sequence). CDR3 protein: CAKGGSEQFF. The CDR3 nucleotides are TGCGCCAAGGGGGGAAGTGAGCAGTTCTTC.

The sample holds one count of this clone. The chain links TRBV7-3 to TRBJ2-5; D is uncertain. Germline assignment: CDR1 SGHTA and CDR2 FQGTGA. V was pared by 5 bases and J by 5 bases, with 12 bases between. This CDR3 region has 13 residues. This chain's CDR3 is CASSPNKGETQYF. In DNA, the CDR3 is TGTGCCAGCAGCCCCAACAAAGGGGAGACCCAGTACTTC.

The chain has TRBV27 and TRBJ2-7; TRBD2 matches at 8 bases. Germline lookup yields CDR1 MNHEY and CDR2 SMNVEV (reference sequence). The CDR3 runs 15 residues. V was pared by 11 bases and J by 3 bases, with 15 bases of the junction left unmatched. CDR3 residues: CALHRGGRIRYEQYF. For the CDR3, the DNA is TGTGCCCTCCATCGGGGGGGGCGCATCCGCTACGAGCAGTACTTC.

This clone was counted a single time. The CDR3 spells CASSPTTGGMNTEAFF. The CDR3 nucleotides read TGTGCCAGCAGCCCGACGACAGGGGGGATGAACACTGAAGCTTTCTTT. V usage is TRBV5-4 and J usage is TRBJ1-1, with 9 nucleotides matching TRBD1. The junction had 7 bases not matched to a gene; V was cut back by 4 bases and J by 0 bases. The CDR3 runs 16 residues. Germline V gene data show CDR1 as SGHNT and CDR2 as YYREEE (reference sequence).

The chain joins TRBV6-5 to TRBJ2-3, with D unresolved. The CDR3 has 12 amino acids. The V end lost 5 bases, the J end lost 7 bases, and 10 bases lay between the germline ends. From germline, CDR1 is MNHEY and CDR2 SVGAGI. The CDR3 loop reads CASSPSRNTQYF. DNA of the CDR3: TGTGCCAGCAGTCCCTCCCGAAATACGCAGTATTTT.

This clone was observed once. J is TRBJ2-3 and V is TRBV30, with D uncertain. CDR1 and CDR2 (germline): GTSNPN, SVGIG (reference sequence). V was shortened by 8 bases and J by 0 bases, with 6 bases between the two germline ends. The CDR3 is 11 amino acids. The CDR3 sequence is CAATSTDTQYF. The CDR3 bases are TGTGCCGCCACAAGCACAGATACGCAGTATTTT.